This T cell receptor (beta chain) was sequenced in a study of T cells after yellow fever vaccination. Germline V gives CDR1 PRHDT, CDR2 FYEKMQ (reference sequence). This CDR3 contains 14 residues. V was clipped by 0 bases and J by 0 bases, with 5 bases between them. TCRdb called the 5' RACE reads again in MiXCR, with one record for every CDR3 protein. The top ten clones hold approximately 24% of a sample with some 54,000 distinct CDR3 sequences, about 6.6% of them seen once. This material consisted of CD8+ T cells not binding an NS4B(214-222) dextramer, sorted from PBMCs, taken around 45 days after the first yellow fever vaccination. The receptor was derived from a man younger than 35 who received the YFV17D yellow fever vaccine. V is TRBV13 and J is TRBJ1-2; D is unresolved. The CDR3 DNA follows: TGTGCCAGCAGCTTAGGTCCGGCTAACTATGGCTACACCTTC. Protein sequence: CASSLGPANYGYTF.